This T cell receptor beta chain is drawn from a study of T cells in Graves' hyperthyroidism and ophthalmopathy. Germline V gene lookup returns CDR1 KGHDR and CDR2 SFDVKD. The CDR3 has 19 amino acids. The trim removed 6 bases at V and 6 bases at J, leaving 15 bases unmatched. TCR beta CDR3 sequences were amplified from RNA transcripts. An initial round of RT-PCR targeting the TCR CDR3 relied on the HTBI primer set. In TCRdb, the multiplex PCR reads were re-called with MiXCR into one record per CDR3 protein. This sample has roughly 740,000 distinct CDR3 sequences, with about a sixth found just once. The hyperthyroidism patients had all been newly diagnosed, and their disease duration was under 2 months. Their ages ranged from 18 to 65 years.

The J gene is TRBJ2-1, the V gene TRBV24-1; 14 positions agree with TRBD2. The TCR comes from a young man with Graves' hyperthyroidism. Sequencing used blood. The DNA for the CDR3 is TGTGCCACCAGTATGAGACTAGCGGGAGGGCCCTCCCTCGCCAATGAGCAGTTCTTC. Amino acid sequence: CATSMRLAGGPSLANEQFF.